Listed below are T cell receptor beta chains from one sample, sequenced in a study of T-cell memory formation after mild COVID-19. TCRdb re-called the 5' RACE reads with MiXCR, one entry per CDR3 protein. The profile shows fewer than 300,000 distinct CDR3 sequences, approximately 19% of them singletons. Source material: PBMCs or a T cell subset sorted from them (not recorded which). These receptor sequences come from a man between 18 and 29 years old who had mild COVID-19 (a few samples of this study predate the infection). Cell type and time point are not known. CDR3s include the opening cysteine and the closing phenylalanine or tryptophan. Each record gives: clone size, CDR3 length, V gene, J gene, CDR3 protein. Only some rows state a clone size, as once, few, many or a class for expanded clones.

-	12	TRBV12-3/TRBV12-4	TRBJ1-1	CAMRTGPTEAFF
-	15	TRBV21-1	TRBJ1-1	CASSKADRAVAEAFF
few	16	TRBV5-1	TRBJ1-2	CASSPGRSTQNYGYTF
-	12	TRBV30	TRBJ1-1	CACADGGTEAFF
-	14	TRBV19	TRBJ1-5	CASSIRDINQPQHF
-	12	TRBV29-1	TRBJ1-2	CSVEVGPYGYTF
many	15	TRBV7-2	TRBJ2-1	CASRGSSGSYNEQFF
many	16	TRBV3-1	TRBJ2-7	CASSQDPPDGHYEQYF
-	14	TRBV10-3	TRBJ2-3	CAIGLSGSTDTQYF
few	17	TRBV10-3	TRBJ2-3	CAISDFGTGGLTDTQYF
few	15	TRBV19	TRBJ2-1	CASRQLAGEYNEQFF
-	14	TRBV2	TRBJ2-3	CASKPVAGADTQYF
-	10	TRBV18	TRBJ2-4	CARTGPLQYF
-	15	TRBV9	TRBJ2-1	CASSVEAGEYNEQFF
few	11	TRBV2	TRBJ2-5	CARGGGQTQYF
many	14	TRBV28	TRBJ1-2	CASSFEGENYGYTF
few	16	TRBV7-9	TRBJ2-1	CASSLAQQGRNNEQFF
few	14	TRBV12-3/TRBV12-4	TRBJ2-1	CASSSQGFYNEQFF
-	18	TRBV4-1	TRBJ2-3	CASSQEAGGASSADTQYF
few	14	TRBV27	TRBJ1-5	CASSSANRIQPQHF
-	14	TRBV29-1	TRBJ2-5	CSATGGQGWETQYF
-	14	TRBV4-1	TRBJ2-7	CASRAIGAGREQYF
few	16	TRBV7-8	TRBJ2-3	CASSLALAGNTDTQYF
-	14	TRBV7-2	TRBJ2-2	CASSLQLNTGELFF
-	15	TRBV6-1	TRBJ1-1	CASHYGRAMNTEAFF
few	14	TRBV4-1	TRBJ1-1	CASSQEWGGRLAFF
few	15	TRBV9	TRBJ2-4	CASSGGVFYGNIQYF
-	13	TRBV7-2	TRBJ1-1	CASSLGRRTEAFF
-	18	TRBV7-9	TRBJ1-6	CASSPPSGQGAVFSPLHF
few	15	TRBV7-2	TRBJ2-1	CASRLLSGGQDEQFF
few	15	TRBV7-8	TRBJ1-1	CASSPFGTGGTEAFF